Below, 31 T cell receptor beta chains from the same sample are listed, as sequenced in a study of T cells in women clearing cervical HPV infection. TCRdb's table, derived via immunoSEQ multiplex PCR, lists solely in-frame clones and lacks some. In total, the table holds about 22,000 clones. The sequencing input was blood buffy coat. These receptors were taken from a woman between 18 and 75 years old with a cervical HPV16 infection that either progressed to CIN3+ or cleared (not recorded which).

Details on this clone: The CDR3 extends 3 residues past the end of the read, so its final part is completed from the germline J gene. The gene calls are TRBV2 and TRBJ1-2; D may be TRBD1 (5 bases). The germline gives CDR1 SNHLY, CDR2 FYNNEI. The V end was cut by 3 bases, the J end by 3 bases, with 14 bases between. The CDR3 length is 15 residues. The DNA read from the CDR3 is TGTGCCAGCAGTGACGAACAGGACGTGGACTATGGC. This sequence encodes CASSDEQDVDYG. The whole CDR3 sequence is CASSDEQDVDYGYTF.

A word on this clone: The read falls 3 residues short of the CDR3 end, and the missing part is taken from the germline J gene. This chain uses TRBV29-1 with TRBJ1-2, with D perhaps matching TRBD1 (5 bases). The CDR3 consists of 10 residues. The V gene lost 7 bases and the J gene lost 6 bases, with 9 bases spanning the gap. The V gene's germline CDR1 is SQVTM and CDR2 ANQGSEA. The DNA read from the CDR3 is TGCAGCGGAGGAGGGGATGGC. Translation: CSGGGDG. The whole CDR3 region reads CSGGGDGYTF.

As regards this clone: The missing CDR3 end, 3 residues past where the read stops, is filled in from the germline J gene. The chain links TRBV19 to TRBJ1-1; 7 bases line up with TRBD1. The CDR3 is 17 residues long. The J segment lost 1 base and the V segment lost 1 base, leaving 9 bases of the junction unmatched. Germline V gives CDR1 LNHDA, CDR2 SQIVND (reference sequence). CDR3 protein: CASSIGVPGQRNTEAFF. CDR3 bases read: TGTGCCAGTAGTATAGGGGTCCCGGGACAGAGGAACACTGAA.

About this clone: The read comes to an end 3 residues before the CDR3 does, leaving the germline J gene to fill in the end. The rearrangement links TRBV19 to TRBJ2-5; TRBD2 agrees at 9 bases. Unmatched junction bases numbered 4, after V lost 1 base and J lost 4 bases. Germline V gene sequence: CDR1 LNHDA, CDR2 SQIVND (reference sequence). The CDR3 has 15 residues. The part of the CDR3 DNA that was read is TGTGCCAGTAGTATAGTAGCGGGAGAGGTAGAGACC. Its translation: CASSIVAGEVET. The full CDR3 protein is CASSIVAGEVETQYF.

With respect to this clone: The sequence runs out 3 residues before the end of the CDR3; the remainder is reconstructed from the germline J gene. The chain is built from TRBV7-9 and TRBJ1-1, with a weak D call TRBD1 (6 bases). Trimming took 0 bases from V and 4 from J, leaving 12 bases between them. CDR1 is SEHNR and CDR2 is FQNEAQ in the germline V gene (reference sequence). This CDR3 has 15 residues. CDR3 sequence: CASSLAGGQATEAFF. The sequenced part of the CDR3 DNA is TGTGCCAGCAGCTTAGCGGGGGGGCAGGCCACTGAA.

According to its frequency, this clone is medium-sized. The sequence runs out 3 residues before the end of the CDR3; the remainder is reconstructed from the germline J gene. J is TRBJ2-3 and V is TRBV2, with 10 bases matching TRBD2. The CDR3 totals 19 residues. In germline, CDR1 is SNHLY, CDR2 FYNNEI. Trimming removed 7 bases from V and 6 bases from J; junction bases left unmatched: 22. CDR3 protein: CASKGPGTSENGRHDTQYF. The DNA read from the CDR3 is TGTGCCAGCAAGGGACCCGGGACTAGCGAGAACGGGCGTCACGATACG.

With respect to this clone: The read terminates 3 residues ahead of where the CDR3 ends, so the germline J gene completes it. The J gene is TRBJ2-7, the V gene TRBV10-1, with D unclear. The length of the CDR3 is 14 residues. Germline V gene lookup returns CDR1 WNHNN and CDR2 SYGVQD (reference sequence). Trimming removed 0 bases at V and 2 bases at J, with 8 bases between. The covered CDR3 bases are TGCGCCAGCAGTGAGTCGGTGGCAACCTACGAG. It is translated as CASSESVATYE. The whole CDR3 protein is CASSESVATYEQYF.

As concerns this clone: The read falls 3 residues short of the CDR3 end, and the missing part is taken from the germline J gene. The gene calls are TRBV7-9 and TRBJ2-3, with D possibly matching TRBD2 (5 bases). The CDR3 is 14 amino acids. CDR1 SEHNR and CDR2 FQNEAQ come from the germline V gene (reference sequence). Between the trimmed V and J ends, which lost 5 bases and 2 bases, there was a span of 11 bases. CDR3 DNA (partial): TGTGCCAGCAGCAGAGGACTGGACACAGATACG. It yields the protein CASSRGLDTDT. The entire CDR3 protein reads CASSRGLDTDTQYF.

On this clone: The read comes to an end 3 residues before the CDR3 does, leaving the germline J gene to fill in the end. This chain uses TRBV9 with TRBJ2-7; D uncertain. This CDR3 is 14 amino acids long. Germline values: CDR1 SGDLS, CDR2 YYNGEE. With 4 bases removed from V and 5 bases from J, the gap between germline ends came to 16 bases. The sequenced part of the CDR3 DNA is TGTGCCAGCAGCCCCAGATTTGAAGTTAACGAG. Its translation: CASSPRFEVNE. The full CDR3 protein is CASSPRFEVNEQYF.

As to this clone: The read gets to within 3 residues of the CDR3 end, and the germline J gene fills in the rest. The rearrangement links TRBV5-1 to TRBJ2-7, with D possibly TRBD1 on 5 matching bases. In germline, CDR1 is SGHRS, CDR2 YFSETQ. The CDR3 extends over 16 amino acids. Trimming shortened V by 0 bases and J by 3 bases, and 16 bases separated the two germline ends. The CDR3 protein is CASSLGARTGYYEQYF. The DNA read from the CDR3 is TGCGCCAGCAGCTTGGGGGCGAGAACAGGATACTACGAG.

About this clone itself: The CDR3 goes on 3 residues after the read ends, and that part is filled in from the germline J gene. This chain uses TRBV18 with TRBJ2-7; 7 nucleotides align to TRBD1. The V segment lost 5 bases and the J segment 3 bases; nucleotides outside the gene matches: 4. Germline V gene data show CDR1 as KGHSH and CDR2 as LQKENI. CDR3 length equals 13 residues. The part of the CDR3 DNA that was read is TGTGCCAGCTCAAGGGACAGCGACTACGAG. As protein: CASSRDSDYE. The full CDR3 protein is CASSRDSDYEQYF.

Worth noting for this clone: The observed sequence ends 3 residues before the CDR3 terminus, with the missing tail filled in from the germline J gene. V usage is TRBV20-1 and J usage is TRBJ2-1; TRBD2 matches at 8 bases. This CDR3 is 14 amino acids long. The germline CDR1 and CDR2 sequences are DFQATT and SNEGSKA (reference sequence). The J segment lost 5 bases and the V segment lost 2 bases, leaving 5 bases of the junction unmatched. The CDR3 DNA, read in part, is TGCAGTGCTAGATCGGGAGGGGATCACAATGAG. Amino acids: CSARSGGDHNE. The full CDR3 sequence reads CSARSGGDHNEQFF.

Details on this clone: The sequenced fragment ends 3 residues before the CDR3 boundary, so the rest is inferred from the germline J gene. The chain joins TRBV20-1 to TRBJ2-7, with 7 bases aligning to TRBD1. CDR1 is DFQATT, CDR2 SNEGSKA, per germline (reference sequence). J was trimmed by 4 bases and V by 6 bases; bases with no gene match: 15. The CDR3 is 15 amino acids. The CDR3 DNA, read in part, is TGCAGTGCCCCGTCGACCGGGACAGCAATTTACGAG. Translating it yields CSAPSTGTAIYE. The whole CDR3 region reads CSAPSTGTAIYEQYF.

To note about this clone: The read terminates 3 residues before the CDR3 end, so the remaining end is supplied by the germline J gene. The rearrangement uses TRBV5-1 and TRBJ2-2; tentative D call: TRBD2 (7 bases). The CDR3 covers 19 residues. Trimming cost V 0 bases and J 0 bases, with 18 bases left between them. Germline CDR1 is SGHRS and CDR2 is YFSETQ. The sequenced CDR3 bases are TGCGCCAGCAGCTTGGCCCTCGGGGGGCGTATAACGAACACCGGGGAG. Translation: CASSLALGGRITNTGE. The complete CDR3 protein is CASSLALGGRITNTGELFF.

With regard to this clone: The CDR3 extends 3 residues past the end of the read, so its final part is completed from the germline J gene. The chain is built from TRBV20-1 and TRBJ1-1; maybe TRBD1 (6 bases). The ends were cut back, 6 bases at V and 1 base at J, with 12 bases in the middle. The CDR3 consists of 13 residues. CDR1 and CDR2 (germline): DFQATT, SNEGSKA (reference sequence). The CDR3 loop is CSAQGHENTEAFF. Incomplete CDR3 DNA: TGCAGTGCCCAGGGACACGAGAACACTGAA.

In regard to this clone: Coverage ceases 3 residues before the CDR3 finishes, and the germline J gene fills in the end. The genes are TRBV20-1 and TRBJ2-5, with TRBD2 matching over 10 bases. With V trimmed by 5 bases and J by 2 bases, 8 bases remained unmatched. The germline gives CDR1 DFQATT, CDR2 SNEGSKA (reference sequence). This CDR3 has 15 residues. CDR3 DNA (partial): TGCAGTGCTCCCGTAGCGGGAGGACGTCAAGAGACC. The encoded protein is CSAPVAGGRQET. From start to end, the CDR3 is CSAPVAGGRQETQYF.

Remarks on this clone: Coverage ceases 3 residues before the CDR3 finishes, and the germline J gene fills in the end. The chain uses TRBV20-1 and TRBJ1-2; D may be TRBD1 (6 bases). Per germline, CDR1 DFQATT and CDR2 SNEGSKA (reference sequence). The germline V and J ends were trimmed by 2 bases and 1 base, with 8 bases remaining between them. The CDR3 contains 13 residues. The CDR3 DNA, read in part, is TGCAGTGCTAGACAGGGGAATAACTATGGC. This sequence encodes CSARQGNNYG. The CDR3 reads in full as CSARQGNNYGYTF.

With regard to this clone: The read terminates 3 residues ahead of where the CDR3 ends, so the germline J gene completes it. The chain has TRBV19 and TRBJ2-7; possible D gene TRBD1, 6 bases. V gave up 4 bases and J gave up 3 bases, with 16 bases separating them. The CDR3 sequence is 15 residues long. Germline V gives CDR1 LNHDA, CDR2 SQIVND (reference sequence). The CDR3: CASSTLAGAYYEQYF. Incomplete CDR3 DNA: TGTGCCAGTAGTACCTTGGCAGGGGCTTACTACGAG.

CDR3 amino acids: CASSKRPPGELFF. The sequenced part of the CDR3 DNA is TGTGCCAGCAGCAAGCGCCCACCCGGGGAG. V usage is TRBV7-8 and J usage is TRBJ2-2; D not certain. The CDR3 end is not reached by the read, which stops 3 residues before it; the germline J gene fills it in. This CDR3 is built from 13 residues. The V and J ends lost 5 bases and 6 bases respectively, with 10 bases between them. Germline loops: CDR1 SGHVS, CDR2 FQNEAQ.

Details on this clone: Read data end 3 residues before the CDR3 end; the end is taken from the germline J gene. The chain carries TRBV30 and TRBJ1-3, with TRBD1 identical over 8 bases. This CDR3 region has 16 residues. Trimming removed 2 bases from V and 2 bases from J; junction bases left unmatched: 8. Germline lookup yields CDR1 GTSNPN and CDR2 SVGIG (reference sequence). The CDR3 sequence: CAWSPPGTGTGNTIYF. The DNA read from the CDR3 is TGTGCCTGGAGTCCCCCAGGGACAGGTACTGGAAACACC.

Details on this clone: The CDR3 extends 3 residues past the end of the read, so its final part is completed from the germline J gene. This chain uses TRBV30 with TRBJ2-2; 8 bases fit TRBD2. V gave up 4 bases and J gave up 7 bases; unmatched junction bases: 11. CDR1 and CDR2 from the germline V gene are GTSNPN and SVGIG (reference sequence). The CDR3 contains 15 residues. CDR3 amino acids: CAWTGGGNHFGELFF. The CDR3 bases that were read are TGTGCCTGGACCGGGGGGGGAAACCATTTCGGGGAG.

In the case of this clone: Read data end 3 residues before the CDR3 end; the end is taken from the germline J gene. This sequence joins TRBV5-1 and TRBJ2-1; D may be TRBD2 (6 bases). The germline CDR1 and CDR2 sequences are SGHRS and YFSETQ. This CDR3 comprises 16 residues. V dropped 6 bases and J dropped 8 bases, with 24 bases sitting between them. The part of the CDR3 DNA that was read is TGCGCCAGCAACCCCCGCGGGACCCGACCGGGGGATGAG. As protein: CASNPRGTRPGDE. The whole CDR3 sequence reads CASNPRGTRPGDEQFF.

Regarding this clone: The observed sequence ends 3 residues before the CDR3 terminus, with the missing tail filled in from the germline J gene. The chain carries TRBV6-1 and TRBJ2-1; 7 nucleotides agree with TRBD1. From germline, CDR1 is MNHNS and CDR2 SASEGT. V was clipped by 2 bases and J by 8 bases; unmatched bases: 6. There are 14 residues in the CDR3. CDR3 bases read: TGTGCCAGCAGTGAACTCCGGGACAGCTATGAG. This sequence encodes CASSELRDSYE. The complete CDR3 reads CASSELRDSYEQFF.

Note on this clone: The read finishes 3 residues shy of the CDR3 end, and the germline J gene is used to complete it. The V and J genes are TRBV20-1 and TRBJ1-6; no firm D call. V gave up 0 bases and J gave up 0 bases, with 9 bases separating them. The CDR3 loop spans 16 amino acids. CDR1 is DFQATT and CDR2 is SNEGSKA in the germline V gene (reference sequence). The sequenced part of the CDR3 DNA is TGCAGTGCTAGAGACGGCGGAAGCTCCTATAATTCACCC. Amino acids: CSARDGGSSYNSP. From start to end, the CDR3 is CSARDGGSSYNSPLHF.

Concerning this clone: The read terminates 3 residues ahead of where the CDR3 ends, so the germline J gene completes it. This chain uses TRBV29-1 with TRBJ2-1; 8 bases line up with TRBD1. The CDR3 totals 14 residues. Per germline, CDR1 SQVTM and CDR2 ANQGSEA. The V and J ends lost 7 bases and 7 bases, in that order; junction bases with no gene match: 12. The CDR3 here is CSEALGTGTNEQFF. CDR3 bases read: TGCAGCGAAGCCCTCGGGACAGGTACGAATGAG.

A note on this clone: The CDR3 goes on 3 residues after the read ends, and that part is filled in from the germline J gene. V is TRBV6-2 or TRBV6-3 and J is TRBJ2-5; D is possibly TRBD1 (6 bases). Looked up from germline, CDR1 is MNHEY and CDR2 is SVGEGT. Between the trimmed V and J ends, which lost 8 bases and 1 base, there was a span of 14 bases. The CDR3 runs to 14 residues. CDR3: CASGGQGSQETQYF. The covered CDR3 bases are TGTGCCAGCGGCGGTCAGGGGAGCCAAGAGACC.

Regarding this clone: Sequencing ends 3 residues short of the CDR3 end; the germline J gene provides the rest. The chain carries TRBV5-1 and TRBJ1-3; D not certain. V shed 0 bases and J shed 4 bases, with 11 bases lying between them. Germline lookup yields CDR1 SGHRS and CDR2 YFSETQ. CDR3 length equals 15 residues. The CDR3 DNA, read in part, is TGCGCCAGCAGCTTGGAGGCGGGATCCGGAAACACC. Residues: CASSLEAGSGNT. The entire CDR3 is CASSLEAGSGNTIYF. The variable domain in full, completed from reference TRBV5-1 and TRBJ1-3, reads KAGVTQTPRYLIKTRGQQVTLSCSPISGHRSVSWYQQTPGQGLQFLFEYFSETQRNKGNFPGRFSGRQFSNSRSEMNVSTLELGDSALYLCASSLEAGSGNTIYFGEGSWLTVV.

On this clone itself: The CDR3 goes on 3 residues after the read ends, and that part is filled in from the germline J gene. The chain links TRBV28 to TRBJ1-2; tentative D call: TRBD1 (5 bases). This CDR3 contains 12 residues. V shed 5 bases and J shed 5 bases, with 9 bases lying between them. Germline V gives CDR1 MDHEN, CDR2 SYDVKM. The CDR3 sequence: CASSPTVYGYTF. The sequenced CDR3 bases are TGTGCCAGCAGTCCGACAGTATATGGC.

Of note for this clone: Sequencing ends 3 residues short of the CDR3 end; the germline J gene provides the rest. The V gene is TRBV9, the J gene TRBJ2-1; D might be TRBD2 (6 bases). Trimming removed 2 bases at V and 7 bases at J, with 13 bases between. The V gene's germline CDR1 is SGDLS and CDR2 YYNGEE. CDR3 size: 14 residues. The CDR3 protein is CASSVRDFGNEQFF. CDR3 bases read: TGTGCCAGCAGCGTGAGGGACTTCGGGAATGAG. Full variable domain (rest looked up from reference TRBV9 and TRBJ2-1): DSGVTQTPKHLITATGQRVTLRCSPRSGDLSVYWYQQSLDQGLQFLIQYYNGEERAKGNILERFSAQQFPDLHSELNLSSLELGDSALYFCASSVRDFGNEQFFGPGTRLTVL.

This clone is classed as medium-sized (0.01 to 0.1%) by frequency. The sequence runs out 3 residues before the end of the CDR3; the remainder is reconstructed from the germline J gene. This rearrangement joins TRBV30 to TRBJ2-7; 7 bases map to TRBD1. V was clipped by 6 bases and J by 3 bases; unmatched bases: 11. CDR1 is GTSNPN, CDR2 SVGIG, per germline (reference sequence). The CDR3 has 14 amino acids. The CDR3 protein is CACNRQGKVYEQYF. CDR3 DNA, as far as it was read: TGTGCCTGTAACAGACAGGGTAAGGTCTACGAG. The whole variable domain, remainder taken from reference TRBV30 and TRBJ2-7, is SQTIHQWPATLVQPVGSPLSLECTVEGTSNPNLYWYRQAAGRGLQLLFYSVGIGQISSEVPQNLSASRPQDRQFILSSKKLLLSDSGFYLCACNRQGKVYEQYFGPGTRLTVT.

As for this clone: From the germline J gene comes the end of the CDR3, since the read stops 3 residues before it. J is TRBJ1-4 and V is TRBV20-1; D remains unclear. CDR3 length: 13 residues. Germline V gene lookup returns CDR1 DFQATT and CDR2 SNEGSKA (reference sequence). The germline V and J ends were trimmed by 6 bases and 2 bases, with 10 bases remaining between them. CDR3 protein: CSAPAATNEKLFF. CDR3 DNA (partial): TGCAGTGCCCCCGCGGCGACTAATGAAAAA.